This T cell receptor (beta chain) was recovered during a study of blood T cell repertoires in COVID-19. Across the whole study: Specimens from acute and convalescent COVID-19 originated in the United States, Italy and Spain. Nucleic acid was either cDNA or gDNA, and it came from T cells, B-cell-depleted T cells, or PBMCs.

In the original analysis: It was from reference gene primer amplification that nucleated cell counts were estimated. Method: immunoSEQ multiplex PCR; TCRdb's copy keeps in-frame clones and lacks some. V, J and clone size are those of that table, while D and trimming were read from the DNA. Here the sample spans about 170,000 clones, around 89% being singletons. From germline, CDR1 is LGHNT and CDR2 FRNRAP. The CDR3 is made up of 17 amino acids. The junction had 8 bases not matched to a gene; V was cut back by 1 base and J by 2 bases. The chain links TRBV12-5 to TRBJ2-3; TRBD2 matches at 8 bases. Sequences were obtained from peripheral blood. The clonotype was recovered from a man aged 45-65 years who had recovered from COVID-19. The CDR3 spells CASGLGIGTSITDTQYF. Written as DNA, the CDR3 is TGTGCTAGTGGTTTGGGTATCGGGACTAGTATCACAGATACGCAGTATTTT.